These 30 T cell receptor beta chains were sequenced from one sample in a study of cytomegalovirus exposure and HLA in healthy donors. The PCR ran on 60 Vbeta and 13 Jbeta primers. Profiled with immunoSEQ multiplex PCR; TCRdb holds only in-frame clones, not every one. Of some 200,000 clones in the sample, around 79% were seen once. The sample taken for sequencing was PBMCs. The receptors originated from a girl between 5 and 17 years old in good health and CMV-seropositive.

J is TRBJ1-1 and V is TRBV4-1, with D perhaps TRBD1 (6 bases). Trimming removed 4 bases at V and 1 base at J, with 7 bases between. This CDR3 comprises 13 residues. CDR1 and CDR2 (germline): MGHRA, YSYEKL. The CDR3 here is CASSRQENTEAFF. CDR3 coding DNA: TGCGCCAGCAGCCGACAGGAGAACACTGAAGCTTTCTTT.

Only a few counts were recorded for this clone. V is TRBV30 and J is TRBJ2-7; maybe TRBD1 (6 bases). Germline V lookup: CDR1 GTSNPN, CDR2 SVGIG (reference sequence). The CDR3 has 12 amino acids. The V and J ends lost 6 bases and 5 bases respectively, with 14 bases between them. The CDR3 is CACKRTVNEQYF. The CDR3 DNA follows: TGTGCCTGCAAACGGACAGTTAACGAGCAGTACTTC.

V is TRBV19 and J is TRBJ1-1, with D maybe TRBD1 (5 bases). Germline lookup yields CDR1 LNHDA and CDR2 SQIVND (reference sequence). The V end lost 4 bases, the J end lost 0 bases, and 15 bases lay between the germline ends. The CDR3 loop spans 16 amino acids. CDR3 in amino acids: CASSNGGKAMNTEAFF. CDR3 nucleotides: TGTGCCAGTAGTAATGGGGGGAAGGCCATGAACACTGAAGCTTTCTTT.

This clone was counted only a few times. The rearrangement links TRBV6-6 to TRBJ1-5, with D tentatively TRBD1 (6 bases). Per germline, CDR1 MNHNY and CDR2 SVGAGI (reference sequence). The ends were cut back, 5 bases at V and 3 bases at J, with 11 bases in the middle. The CDR3 loop spans 14 amino acids. The CDR3 bases are TGTGCCAGCAGTAACACAGGGTCCAATCAGCCCCAGCATTTT. Translated: CASSNTGSNQPQHF.

The V gene is TRBV10-2, the J gene TRBJ2-5; unclear D gene. V gave up 3 bases and J gave up 5 bases, with 13 bases separating them. Germline V gives CDR1 WSHSY, CDR2 SAAADI. There are 14 residues in the CDR3. The CDR3 nucleotides read TGCGCCAGCAGTGATGTGGCTAGATGGGAGACCCAGTACTTC. Its protein is CASSDVARWETQYF.

The chain has TRBV2 and TRBJ1-4, with D tentatively TRBD1 (6 bases). V was pared by 5 bases and J by 8 bases, with 15 bases between. Germline lookup yields CDR1 SNHLY and CDR2 FYNNEI. This CDR3 contains 14 residues. The CDR3 nucleotides read TGTGCCAGCAGTTTACAGGGAGCCTCGGAAAAACTGTTTTTT. This codes for CASSLQGASEKLFF.

The chain combines TRBV9 with TRBJ2-3; no definite D call. CDR1 and CDR2 (germline): SGDLS, YYNGEE. Trimming cost V 4 bases and J 2 bases, with 5 bases left between them. The CDR3 covers 12 residues. The CDR3 sequence: CASSPPTDTQYF. The DNA for the CDR3 is TGTGCCAGCAGCCCTCCCACAGATACGCAGTATTTT.

This sequence joins TRBV10-2 and TRBJ2-2; 9 positions match TRBD2. CDR3 length equals 16 residues. From germline, CDR1 is WSHSY and CDR2 SAAADI. J lost 4 bases, V lost 7 bases, and 10 bases had no gene match. The CDR3 DNA reads as TGCGCCAGCAACCTGTTGGAGCGGGGGGCCACCGGGGAGCTGTTTTTT. This encodes CASNLLERGATGELFF.

J is TRBJ2-5 and V is TRBV10-2, with D uncertain. CDR1 WSHSY and CDR2 SAAADI come from the germline V gene. The ends were cut back, 8 bases at V and 5 bases at J, with 12 bases in the middle. This CDR3 is built from 12 residues. The CDR3 nucleotides are TGCGCCAGCGGAGCTCTAGTCGAGACCCAGTACTTC. It translates to CASGALVETQYF.

V is TRBV6-5 and J is TRBJ1-6; D possibly corresponds to TRBD1 (6 bases). Trimming left V 6 bases short and J 7 bases short, with 13 bases between. From germline, CDR1 is MNHEY and CDR2 SVGAGI. The length of the CDR3 is 14 residues. CDR3 sequence reads: CASRTRGGNSPLHF. CDR3 sequence (DNA): TGTGCCAGCAGAACTCGAGGGGGAAATTCACCCCTCCACTTT.

The J gene is TRBJ1-2, the V gene TRBV7-2; D not certain. The length of the CDR3 is 14 residues. The V gene lost 1 base and the J gene lost 4 bases, with 10 bases spanning the gap. The V gene's germline CDR1 is SGHTA and CDR2 FQGNSA. The CDR3 is CASSLERDGYGYTF. DNA of the CDR3: TGTGCCAGCAGCTTAGAGAGGGATGGCTATGGCTACACCTTC.

The chain couples TRBV7-9 to TRBJ1-2, with 7 bases aligning to TRBD1. The junction had 7 bases not matched to a gene; V was cut back by 5 bases and J by 7 bases. The CDR3 contains 13 residues. The germline V gene encodes CDR1 SEHNR and CDR2 FQNEAQ (reference sequence). The CDR3 protein is CASSHRTGGGYTF. For the CDR3, the DNA is TGTGCCAGCAGCCATCGGACAGGCGGTGGCTACACCTTC.

The rearrangement links TRBV9 to TRBJ2-2; perhaps TRBD1 as D (5 bases). Germline values: CDR1 SGDLS, CDR2 YYNGEE. Deletions cut 3 bases from V and 7 bases from J, with 13 bases between. CDR3 size: 14 residues. For the CDR3, the DNA is TGTGCCAGCAGCGGACCTCGGCAGGGCGGGGAGCTGTTTTTT. This codes for CASSGPRQGGELFF.

The chain couples TRBV7-8 to TRBJ2-5; 10 bases line up with TRBD1. J gave up 4 bases and V 1 base, and 0 bases lay outside the gene matches. The CDR3 extends over 14 amino acids. From germline, CDR1 is SGHVS and CDR2 FQNEAQ. CDR3 region: CASSLGTGGETQYF. As DNA, the CDR3 is TGTGCCAGCAGCTTAGGGACAGGGGGAGAGACCCAGTACTTC. Full variable domain (missing parts from reference TRBV7-8 and TRBJ2-5): GAGVSQSPRYKVAKRGQDVALRCDPISGHVSLFWYQQALGQGPEFLTYFQNEAQLDKSGLPSDRFFAERPEGSVSTLKIQRTQQEDSAVYLCASSLGTGGETQYFGPGTRLLVL.

The chain links TRBV7-2 to TRBJ1-2; 7 positions agree with TRBD1. Unmatched junction bases numbered 13, after V lost 1 base and J lost 8 bases. This CDR3 has 16 amino acids. Germline V lookup: CDR1 SGHTA, CDR2 FQGNSA. The CDR3 bases are TGTGCCAGCAGCTTAGGGGGGACAGAAGGATCGAAAGGCTACACCTTC. Protein: CASSLGGTEGSKGYTF.

The chain has TRBV2 and TRBJ1-1; D is possibly TRBD1 (6 bases). This CDR3 comprises 12 residues. With 1 base removed from V and 8 bases from J, the gap between germline ends came to 8 bases. CDR1 is SNHLY, CDR2 FYNNEI, per germline. The CDR3 DNA follows: TGTGCCAGCAGTGAAGATAGGGGGGAAGCTTTCTTT. Its translation is CASSEDRGEAFF.

V is TRBV11-2 and J is TRBJ2-7; no reliable D call. V was pared by 5 bases and J by 5 bases, with 13 bases between. This CDR3 is 13 amino acids long. Germline assignment: CDR1 SGHAT and CDR2 FQNNGV. CDR3 sequence: CASSPQYVNEQYF. CDR3 in DNA: TGTGCCAGCAGCCCCCAGTATGTAAACGAGCAGTACTTC.

The chain employs TRBV5-1 and TRBJ1-1, with no clear D. The V end was cut by 0 bases, the J end by 8 bases, with 11 bases between. Germline V gene sequence: CDR1 SGHRS, CDR2 YFSETQ. The CDR3 spans 13 residues. The CDR3 loop reads CASSLAPPLEAFF. CDR3 DNA sequence: TGCGCCAGCAGCTTGGCCCCTCCTCTGGAAGCTTTCTTT.

The chain links TRBV28 to TRBJ2-4; tentatively, D is TRBD1 (5 bases). This CDR3 comprises 18 residues. Trimming removed 7 bases from V and 0 bases from J, with 22 bases in between. The germline V gene has CDR1 MDHEN and CDR2 SYDVKM. This CDR3 is CASIGMGQGDIAKNIQYF. The CDR3 nucleotides are TGTGCCAGCATCGGAATGGGGCAAGGGGATATAGCCAAAAACATTCAGTACTTC.

The V call is TRBV30, the J call TRBJ1-2; 7 bases fit TRBD1. The CDR3 has 16 amino acids. Losses at the gene ends were 4 bases for V and 4 bases for J; bases not matched to a gene: 15. The germline CDR1 and CDR2 sequences are GTSNPN and SVGIG (reference sequence). CDR3 amino acids: CAWIGTAYTNFYGYTF. The DNA for the CDR3 is TGTGCCTGGATTGGGACAGCTTATACGAACTTCTATGGCTACACCTTC.

The gene calls are TRBV29-1 and TRBJ2-1, with TRBD1 matching over 8 bases. This CDR3 contains 17 residues. Germline-derived CDR1 and CDR2 are SQVTM and ANQGSEA. Trimming removed 4 bases from V and 0 bases from J; junction bases left unmatched: 11. DNA for the CDR3: TGCAGCGTTGTCCCCCTCGGGACAGGCAGCTCCTACAATGAGCAGTTCTTC. Amino acids: CSVVPLGTGSSYNEQFF.

This clone was seen a single time. The chain has TRBV7-2 and TRBJ2-5; 12 bases line up with TRBD2. V was pared by 0 bases and J by 2 bases, with 1 base of the junction left unmatched. CDR1 is SGHTA, CDR2 FQGNSA, per germline. CDR3 length: 16 amino acids. For the CDR3, the DNA is TGTGCCAGCAGCTTAGCGACTAGCGGGGGACAAGAGACCCAGTACTTC. Its protein is CASSLATSGGQETQYF.

The rearrangement links TRBV28 to TRBJ2-5; TRBD1 matches 8 bases. Unmatched junction bases numbered 7, after V lost 2 bases and J lost 5 bases. There are 15 residues in the CDR3. Looked up from germline, CDR1 is MDHEN and CDR2 is SYDVKM. CDR3 sequence reads: CASSLPQGAVETQYF. The CDR3 bases are TGTGCCAGCAGTTTACCCCAGGGGGCGGTTGAGACCCAGTACTTC.

This clone turned up a few times. V and J are TRBV6-6 and TRBJ2-1; TRBD1 matches 7 bases. There are 12 residues in the CDR3. V was clipped by 6 bases and J by 9 bases; unmatched bases: 5. Germline CDR1 reads MNHNY; CDR2 reads SVGAGI (reference sequence). The CDR3 spells CASRDRIGEQFF. As DNA, the CDR3 is TGTGCCAGCAGGGACAGGATCGGTGAGCAGTTCTTC.

Worth noting for this clone: Other DNA variants within this sample encode the same CDR3. The chain couples TRBV7-2 to TRBJ1-4, with unresolved D. The CDR3 runs 16 residues. Trimming stripped 1 base from V and 2 bases from J, with 11 bases between. Germline-derived CDR1 and CDR2 are SGHTA and FQGNSA. CDR3 DNA sequence: TGTGCCAGCAGCTTAGTCGGAGGAAGGACTAATGAAAAACTGTTTTTT. Translating gives CASSLVGGRTNEKLFF.

This clone was counted between two and nine times. The chain links TRBV6-1 to TRBJ2-2; 8 nucleotides match TRBD2. CDR3 length equals 15 residues. Germline V gives CDR1 MNHNS, CDR2 SASEGT. Trimming removed 4 bases from V and 6 bases from J; junction bases left unmatched: 7. CDR3 DNA: TGTGCCAGCAGTGGTGACGGGGGGGCCCCCGGGGAGCTGTTTTTT. It specifies CASSGDGGAPGELFF.

V and J are TRBV4-1 and TRBJ1-2; D remains unclear. The ends were cut back, 0 bases at V and 4 bases at J, with 12 bases in the middle. Germline V gene data show CDR1 as MGHRA and CDR2 as YSYEKL. The CDR3 runs 15 residues. In nucleotides, the CDR3 is TGCGCCAGCAGCCAAGATGTCAGTGTAAGCTATGGCTACACCTTC. This encodes CASSQDVSVSYGYTF.

The chain links TRBV29-1 to TRBJ2-1; TRBD2 matches at 7 bases. CDR1 and CDR2 from the germline V gene are SQVTM and ANQGSEA. This CDR3 region has 13 residues. Written as DNA, the CDR3 is TGCACGGGGGGACGGGTCAGCAACAATGAGCAGTTCTTC. Translating it yields CTGGRVSNNEQFF.

The chain joins TRBV5-1 to TRBJ2-5, with TRBD1 as a possible D gene (6 bases). The CDR3 contains 18 residues. The germline V gene has CDR1 SGHRS and CDR2 YFSETQ. Trimming cost V 0 bases and J 1 base, with 19 bases left between them. CDR3 loop: CASSLVGIPGQIQETQYF. CDR3 DNA sequence: TGCGCCAGCAGCTTGGTCGGCATCCCCGGACAGATCCAAGAGACCCAGTACTTC. Variable domain in full (rest from reference TRBV5-1 and TRBJ2-5): KAGVTQTPRYLIKTRGQQVTLSCSPISGHRSVSWYQQTPGQGLQFLFEYFSETQRNKGNFPGRFSGRQFSNSRSEMNVSTLELGDSALYLCASSLVGIPGQIQETQYFGPGTRLLVL.

The chain combines TRBV11-2 with TRBJ1-1, with D perhaps TRBD1 (6 bases). The length of the CDR3 is 16 residues. Germline lookup yields CDR1 SGHAT and CDR2 FQNNGV. Trimming took off 3 bases at V and 1 base at J, with 15 bases between the two ends. CDR3: CASSFTGRGSNTEAFF. CDR3 nucleotides: TGTGCCAGCAGCTTTACAGGGCGCGGGTCGAACACTGAAGCTTTCTTT.